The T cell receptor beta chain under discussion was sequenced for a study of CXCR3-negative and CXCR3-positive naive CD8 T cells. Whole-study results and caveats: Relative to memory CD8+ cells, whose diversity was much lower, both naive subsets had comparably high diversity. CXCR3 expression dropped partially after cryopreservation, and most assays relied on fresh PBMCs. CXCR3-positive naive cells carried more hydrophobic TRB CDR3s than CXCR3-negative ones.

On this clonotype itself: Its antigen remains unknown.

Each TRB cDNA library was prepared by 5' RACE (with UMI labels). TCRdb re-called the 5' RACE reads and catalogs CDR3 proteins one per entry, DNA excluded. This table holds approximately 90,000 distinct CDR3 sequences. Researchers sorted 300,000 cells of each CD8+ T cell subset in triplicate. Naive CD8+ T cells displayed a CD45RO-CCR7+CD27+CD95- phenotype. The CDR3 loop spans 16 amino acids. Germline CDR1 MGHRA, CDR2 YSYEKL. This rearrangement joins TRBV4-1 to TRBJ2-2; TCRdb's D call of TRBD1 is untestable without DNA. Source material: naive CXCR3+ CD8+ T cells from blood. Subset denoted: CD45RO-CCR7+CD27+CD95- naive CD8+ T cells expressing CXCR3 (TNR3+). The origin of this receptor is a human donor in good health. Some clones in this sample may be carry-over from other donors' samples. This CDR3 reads CASSTRWATITGELFF.